The clone carrying this TCR beta chain was seen a handful of times. The data belong to a study of blood T cell repertoires in COVID-19. Study in general: Sites in the United States, Italy and Spain provided acute and convalescent COVID-19 samples.

In the original analysis: Estimated nucleated cell counts came from reference gene primer amplification. This table comes from immunoSEQ multiplex PCR, and its TCRdb copy is limited to in-frame clones, with some not included. The DNA gave D and trimming, while V, J and clone size come from that table. The table lists roughly 290,000 clones, roughly 88% of them singletons. Germline CDR1 is GTSNPN and CDR2 is SVGIG (reference sequence). V was clipped by 0 bases and J by 6 bases, with 14 bases between them. CDR3 length: 14 amino acids. A Seattle source enrolled patients during active infection and followed them longitudinally.

The clonotype originates from a human donor with COVID-19, enrolled during active disease. The donor label of this sample is uncertain. The chain recombines TRBV30 with TRBJ1-2, with D hard to call. The sequencing sample was made of peripheral blood. The CDR3: CAWSVSLVADGYTF. In DNA form, the CDR3 reads TGTGCCTGGAGTGTATCTTTGGTCGCGGATGGCTACACCTTC.